A selection of T cell receptor beta chains follows, all from one sample in a study of blood T cell repertoires in COVID-19. Using immunoSEQ multiplex PCR, the repertoire was profiled, and TCRdb retains in-frame clones only, with some absent. The sample yields around 270,000 clones, approximately 89% seen once. Material for sequencing was peripheral blood. These receptors originate from a middle-aged man who had recovered from COVID-19. Both conserved end residues are part of each CDR3. A D gene is named only where the DNA matches it firmly. Rows give clone size only sometimes, using once, few, many, or a class for an expanded clone.

CDR3aa	CDR3nt	abundance	v_gene	j_gene	d_gene
CASSGSGTGAEKLFF	TGCGCCAGCAGCGGGTCCGGGACAGGGGCCGAAAAACTGTTTTTT	.	TRBV5-1	TRBJ1-4	TRBD1
CSVGDRGDYGYTF	TGCAGCGTTGGAGACAGGGGGGACTATGGCTACACCTTC	.	TRBV29-1	TRBJ1-2	TRBD1
CASSFTGTDYGFTF	TGTGCCAGCAGCTTTACCGGGACAGACTATGGCTTTACCTTC	.	TRBV7-2	TRBJ1-2	TRBD1
CASSPQREYGYTF	TGTGCCAGCTCACCACAGAGAGAGTATGGCTACACCTTC	.	TRBV18	TRBJ1-2	.
CASSITGVAQPQHF	TGTGCCAGCAGCATAACAGGGGTCGCTCAGCCCCAGCATTTT	.	TRBV13	TRBJ1-5	TRBD1
CASSYPSPEAFF	TGTGCCAGCAGTTACCCCTCCCCTGAAGCTTTCTTT	.	TRBV6-2/TRBV6-3	TRBJ1-1	.
CASTRGQFYGYTF	TGTGCCAGCACTCGGGGACAGTTCTATGGCTACACCTTC	.	TRBV6-6	TRBJ1-2	TRBD1
CASSFPVSGRVTDTQYF	TGTGCCAGCAGTTTCCCAGTCAGCGGGAGGGTCACAGATACGCAGTATTTT	.	TRBV6-2/TRBV6-3	TRBJ2-3	TRBD2
CASSLTGVGSPLHF	TGTGCCAGCAGTCTGACAGGGGTTGGTTCACCCCTCCACTTT	.	TRBV28	TRBJ1-6	TRBD1
CASSFRDRDLTGNTIYF	TGTGCCAGCAGCTTCCGGGACAGGGATCTCACTGGAAACACCATATATTTT	.	TRBV7-4	TRBJ1-3	TRBD1
CASSIRQGAGYTF	TGTGCCAGTAGTATCCGACAGGGTGCCGGCTACACCTTC	.	TRBV19	TRBJ1-2	TRBD1
CASSDLGSGGAGELFF	TGCGCCAGCAGTGATTTAGGCAGCGGGGGGGCCGGGGAGCTGTTTTTT	.	TRBV10-1	TRBJ2-2	TRBD2
CASSYSRDRARDTQYF	TGTGCCAGCAGTTACTCGCGGGACAGGGCTAGAGATACGCAGTATTTT	.	TRBV6-2/TRBV6-3	TRBJ2-3	TRBD1
CASSSQGRGTGELFF	TGTGCCAGCAGCTCACAGGGCCGGGGTACCGGGGAGCTGTTTTTT	.	TRBV7-8	TRBJ2-2	.
CASSVGIRGTDTQYF	TGTGCCAGCAGCGTAGGAATACGGGGCACAGATACGCAGTATTTT	.	TRBV9	TRBJ2-3	.
CASSPLAPHSEQFF	TGTGCCAGCTCACCGCTAGCACCCCATAGTGAGCAGTTCTTC	few	TRBV18	TRBJ2-1	.
CASSQEIRGGDGELFF	TGTGCCAGCAGCCAAGAAATTCGCGGGGGCGACGGGGAGCTGTTTTTT	.	TRBV4-2	TRBJ2-2	.
CASSASVVNEQFF	TGTGCCAGCAGTGCCAGCGTAGTCAATGAGCAGTTCTTC	.	TRBV2	TRBJ2-1	.
CASSRGQLTEAFF	TGTGCCAGCTCGCGGGGACAGCTAACTGAAGCTTTCTTT	.	TRBV18	TRBJ1-1	TRBD1
CASSTPMGGRWPGYTF	TGTGCCAGCAGTACCCCCATGGGGGGGCGATGGCCTGGCTACACCTTC	.	TRBV28	TRBJ1-2	.
CASSRRESSIPYEQYF	TGTGCCAGCAGTCGTCGTGAGTCCTCGATCCCCTACGAGCAGTACTTC	.	TRBV6-2/TRBV6-3	TRBJ2-7	.
CASSLLRDRLNPNYGYTF	TGTGCCAGCAGCCTGCTCCGGGACAGGCTCAACCCTAACTATGGCTACACCTTC	.	TRBV6-2/TRBV6-3	TRBJ1-2	TRBD1
CSQTGGDKTQYF	TGCAGTCAAACAGGGGGTGACAAGACCCAGTACTTC	.	TRBV29-1	TRBJ2-5	TRBD1
CASSPGVGGSNQPQHF	TGTGCCAGCAGCCCCGGGGTTGGGGGGAGCAATCAGCCCCAGCATTTT	.	TRBV5-5	TRBJ1-5	.
CASSSRGGRIAYEQYF	TGTGCCAGCAGCTCCCGGGGCGGGAGAATCGCCTACGAGCAGTACTTC	.	TRBV13	TRBJ2-7	TRBD2
CASRVPGQTQGYTF	TGTGCCAGCAGAGTACCGGGACAGACGCAGGGCTACACCTTC	few	TRBV6-6	TRBJ1-2	TRBD1
CASSKSGLPIEQFF	TGTGCCAGCAGTAAGTCGGGACTACCAATCGAGCAGTTCTTC	.	TRBV6-2/TRBV6-3	TRBJ2-1	TRBD2
CASSLILGDSSGNTIYF	TGTGCCAGCAGCTTGATTCTTGGGGACAGCTCTGGAAACACCATATATTTT	.	TRBV5-8	TRBJ1-3	TRBD1
CASSAQREFLNEQFF	TGTGCCAGCAGTGCTCAGCGGGAGTTTTTGAATGAGCAGTTCTTC	.	TRBV6-2/TRBV6-3	TRBJ2-1	TRBD2
CASSQMTGGGNTIYF	TGTGCCAGCAGCCAAATGACAGGAGGTGGAAACACCATATATTTT	.	TRBV14	TRBJ1-3	.
CAWGSGGASETQYF	TGTGCCTGGGGATCAGGGGGCGCTTCGGAGACCCAGTACTTC	.	TRBV30	TRBJ2-5	TRBD1
CASSQASGRLLWGAGELFF	TGTGCCAGCAGCCAGGCTAGCGGGAGGTTACTCTGGGGCGCCGGGGAGCTGTTTTTT	.	TRBV4-2	TRBJ2-2	TRBD2
CASKPSGRIDTGELFF	TGTGCCAGTAAGCCTAGCGGGAGGATCGACACCGGGGAGCTGTTTTTT	.	TRBV19	TRBJ2-2	TRBD2